A selection of T cell receptor beta chains follows, all from one sample in a study of blood T cell repertoires in COVID-19. The data were produced by immunoSEQ multiplex PCR, yet TCRdb's version contains in-frame clones alone and is incomplete. The repertoire holds some 150,000 clones, with about 83% as singletons. The sample comprised peripheral blood. Source of these receptors: a woman in her sixties with COVID-19, enrolled during active disease. The CDR3 runs from the conserved cysteine through the conserved F or W. Each record gives: J gene, D gene, V gene, clone size, CDR3 protein, CDR3 DNA. The D gene is left open where the match is weak. Clone size is shown for a subset of rows, as once, few, many or a class of expanded clone.

j_call: TRBJ1-2
d_call: -
v_call: TRBV15
clone_size: -
cdr3_aa: CATSNRFYGYTF
cdr3_nt: TGTGCCACCAGCAACCGGTTCTATGGCTACACCTTC

j_call: TRBJ1-1
d_call: -
v_call: TRBV18
clone_size: -
cdr3_aa: CASSPWDSTPFF
cdr3_nt: TGTGCCAGCTCTCCCTGGGACTCCACACCTTTCTTT

j_call: TRBJ1-4
d_call: -
v_call: TRBV7-3
clone_size: -
cdr3_aa: CASSLRGPATNEKLFF
cdr3_nt: TGTGCCAGCAGCTTAAGAGGCCCCGCAACTAATGAAAAACTGTTTTTT

j_call: TRBJ1-5
d_call: TRBD1
v_call: TRBV6-1
clone_size: once
cdr3_aa: CASSDRTGISNQPQHF
cdr3_nt: TGTGCCAGCAGTGACAGGACAGGGATCAGCAATCAGCCCCAGCATTTT

j_call: TRBJ1-4
d_call: TRBD1
v_call: TRBV10-2
clone_size: -
cdr3_aa: CASKDRGGLGEKLFF
cdr3_nt: TGCGCCAGCAAGGACAGGGGGGGGTTGGGTGAAAAACTGTTTTTT

j_call: TRBJ2-2
d_call: TRBD2
v_call: TRBV9
clone_size: once
cdr3_aa: CASSKGLAGGGDTGELFF
cdr3_nt: TGTGCCAGCAGCAAAGGACTAGCGGGAGGGGGTGACACCGGGGAGCTGTTTTTT

j_call: TRBJ2-2
d_call: -
v_call: TRBV5-1
clone_size: -
cdr3_aa: CASSLATGPSGELFF
cdr3_nt: TGCGCCAGCAGCTTGGCCACAGGGCCGAGCGGGGAGCTGTTTTTT

j_call: TRBJ1-1
d_call: -
v_call: TRBV6-5
clone_size: -
cdr3_aa: CASSYYGTMAEAFF
cdr3_nt: TGTGCCAGCAGTTACTACGGGACTATGGCTGAAGCTTTCTTT

j_call: TRBJ1-6
d_call: -
v_call: TRBV15
clone_size: -
cdr3_aa: CATSRAAGNSPLHF
cdr3_nt: TGTGCCACCAGCAGAGCGGCGGGGAACTCACCCCTCCACTTT

j_call: TRBJ2-5
d_call: -
v_call: TRBV1
clone_size: -
cdr3_aa: CTSSQDEETQYF
cdr3_nt: TGCACCAGCAGCCAAGATGAGGAGACCCAGTACTTC

j_call: TRBJ2-1
d_call: -
v_call: TRBV3-1/TRBV3-2
clone_size: -
cdr3_aa: CASSDYPDLDEQFF
cdr3_nt: TGTGCCAGCAGCGACTACCCAGATTTGGATGAGCAGTTCTTC

j_call: TRBJ1-1
d_call: -
v_call: TRBV18
clone_size: -
cdr3_aa: CASSPGFVRGGVTEAFF
cdr3_nt: TGTGCCAGCTCACCTGGGTTTGTCCGCGGAGGGGTCACTGAAGCTTTCTTT

j_call: TRBJ2-2
d_call: -
v_call: TRBV7-3
clone_size: once
cdr3_aa: CASSPYVTNTGELFF
cdr3_nt: TGTGCCAGCAGCCCCTATGTGACGAACACCGGGGAGCTGTTTTTT

j_call: TRBJ2-1
d_call: TRBD2
v_call: TRBV5-6
clone_size: -
cdr3_aa: CASSLIRGDNEQFF
cdr3_nt: TGTGCCAGCAGCTTGATCCGGGGGGACAATGAGCAGTTCTTC

j_call: TRBJ1-5
d_call: TRBD1
v_call: TRBV2
clone_size: -
cdr3_aa: CASSREQGFNQPQHF
cdr3_nt: TGTGCCAGCAGTCGCGAACAGGGGTTCAATCAGCCCCAGCATTTT

j_call: TRBJ2-3
d_call: TRBD2
v_call: TRBV7-7
clone_size: -
cdr3_aa: CASSLGGGTTDTQYF
cdr3_nt: TGTGCCAGCAGCTTAGGGGGGGGTACCACAGATACGCAGTATTTT

j_call: TRBJ1-4
d_call: -
v_call: TRBV6-5
clone_size: -
cdr3_aa: CASSMTGENEKLFF
cdr3_nt: TGTGCCAGCAGTATGACGGGGGAGAATGAAAAACTGTTTTTT

j_call: TRBJ2-3
d_call: TRBD2
v_call: TRBV6-4
clone_size: many
cdr3_aa: CASSDRAGGPDTQYF
cdr3_nt: TGTGCCAGCAGTGACCGAGCGGGAGGTCCAGATACGCAGTATTTT

j_call: TRBJ1-5
d_call: TRBD1
v_call: TRBV7-9
clone_size: -
cdr3_aa: CASSLDRGNQPQHF
cdr3_nt: TGTGCCAGCAGCTTGGACAGGGGCAATCAGCCCCAGCATTTT

j_call: TRBJ2-7
d_call: TRBD2
v_call: TRBV7-2
clone_size: -
cdr3_aa: CASSLTGAGARSEQYF
cdr3_nt: TGTGCCAGCAGCCTTACCGGAGCGGGAGCTCGTTCCGAGCAGTACTTC

j_call: TRBJ2-1
d_call: TRBD2
v_call: TRBV4-2
clone_size: once
cdr3_aa: CASSQGLAGVNEQFF
cdr3_nt: TGTGCCAGCAGCCAGGGACTAGCGGGAGTCAATGAGCAGTTCTTC

j_call: TRBJ1-6
d_call: -
v_call: TRBV18
clone_size: -
cdr3_aa: CASSPLPRGDSPLHF
cdr3_nt: TGTGCCAGCTCACCACTTCCCAGGGGTGATTCACCCCTCCACTTT

j_call: TRBJ2-1
d_call: TRBD1
v_call: TRBV24-1
clone_size: -
cdr3_aa: CATSDWGQGGYNEQFF
cdr3_nt: TGTGCCACCAGTGACTGGGGACAGGGCGGCTACAATGAGCAGTTCTTC

j_call: TRBJ1-2
d_call: TRBD1
v_call: TRBV9
clone_size: -
cdr3_aa: CASSVTGVRGYTF
cdr3_nt: TGTGCCAGCAGCGTAACAGGGGTTCGTGGCTACACCTTC

j_call: TRBJ1-1
d_call: TRBD1
v_call: TRBV14
clone_size: -
cdr3_aa: CASSQGRTGGLNTEAFF
cdr3_nt: TGTGCCAGCAGCCAAGGGAGGACAGGGGGCTTGAACACTGAAGCTTTCTTT

j_call: TRBJ1-4
d_call: -
v_call: TRBV9
clone_size: -
cdr3_aa: CASSGRGGKLFF
cdr3_nt: TGTGCCAGCAGCGGAAGAGGGGGAAAACTGTTTTTT

j_call: TRBJ1-1
d_call: TRBD1
v_call: TRBV7-3
clone_size: -
cdr3_aa: CASSRRQGSEAFF
cdr3_nt: TGTGCCAGCAGCAGACGACAGGGCTCTGAAGCTTTCTTT

j_call: TRBJ1-5
d_call: -
v_call: TRBV12-5
clone_size: few
cdr3_aa: CASGQGPYSNQPQHF
cdr3_nt: TGTGCTAGTGGCCAGGGGCCATATAGCAATCAGCCCCAGCATTTT

j_call: TRBJ2-1
d_call: -
v_call: TRBV5-1
clone_size: -
cdr3_aa: CASSLDSLSYNEQFF
cdr3_nt: TGCGCCAGCAGCTTGGACTCGCTCTCCTACAATGAGCAGTTCTTC

j_call: TRBJ1-3
d_call: -
v_call: TRBV19
clone_size: -
cdr3_aa: CASKDRGSSGNTIYF
cdr3_nt: TGTGCCAGTAAGGATCGGGGAAGCTCTGGAAACACCATATATTTT

j_call: TRBJ2-1
d_call: TRBD2
v_call: TRBV5-6
clone_size: -
cdr3_aa: CASSFRTRGSEQFF
cdr3_nt: TGTGCCAGCAGCTTTAGGACTAGAGGAAGTGAGCAGTTCTTC

j_call: TRBJ2-3
d_call: -
v_call: TRBV18
clone_size: -
cdr3_aa: CASSPRTAEDTQYF
cdr3_nt: TGTGCCAGCTCACCGAGGACAGCAGAAGATACGCAGTATTTT

j_call: TRBJ2-7
d_call: TRBD2
v_call: TRBV27
clone_size: -
cdr3_aa: CASSFLAGSYEQYF
cdr3_nt: TGTGCCAGCAGTTTCCTAGCGGGCTCCTACGAGCAGTACTTC

j_call: TRBJ1-2
d_call: TRBD1
v_call: TRBV10-3
clone_size: once
cdr3_aa: CAIRDSEPQDYGYTF
cdr3_nt: TGTGCCATCCGGGACAGTGAACCCCAAGACTATGGCTACACCTTC

j_call: TRBJ1-2
d_call: -
v_call: TRBV6-5
clone_size: -
cdr3_aa: CASRDAQGNYGYTF
cdr3_nt: TGTGCCAGCAGGGACGCACAGGGTAACTATGGCTACACCTTC

j_call: TRBJ2-1
d_call: TRBD1
v_call: TRBV18
clone_size: -
cdr3_aa: CASSPSRDRVHEQFF
cdr3_nt: TGTGCCAGCTCACCAAGCCGGGACAGGGTCCATGAGCAGTTCTTC

j_call: TRBJ2-1
d_call: TRBD2
v_call: TRBV7-3
clone_size: -
cdr3_aa: CASSVKGLGGYNEQFF
cdr3_nt: TGTGCCAGCAGCGTTAAGGGACTAGGAGGCTACAATGAGCAGTTCTTC

j_call: TRBJ2-1
d_call: TRBD2
v_call: TRBV14
clone_size: -
cdr3_aa: CASSQLAGGYNEQFF
cdr3_nt: TGTGCCAGCAGCCAATTAGCGGGAGGCTACAATGAGCAGTTCTTC

j_call: TRBJ1-5
d_call: -
v_call: TRBV19
clone_size: -
cdr3_aa: CASSMGASITGSNQPQHF
cdr3_nt: TGTGCCAGTAGTATGGGGGCAAGTATAACGGGAAGCAATCAGCCCCAGCATTTT

j_call: TRBJ2-1
d_call: -
v_call: TRBV29-1
clone_size: -
cdr3_aa: CSVDQNEQFF
cdr3_nt: TGCAGCGTTGATCAAAATGAGCAGTTCTTC

j_call: TRBJ2-4
d_call: TRBD2
v_call: TRBV3-1/TRBV3-2
clone_size: -
cdr3_aa: CASSQRASGNIQYF
cdr3_nt: TGTGCCAGCAGCCAAAGGGCTAGCGGAAACATTCAGTACTTC

j_call: TRBJ1-1
d_call: TRBD1
v_call: TRBV6-5
clone_size: -
cdr3_aa: CASSYYRGNTEAFF
cdr3_nt: TGTGCCAGCAGTTATTACAGGGGGAACACTGAAGCTTTCTTT

j_call: TRBJ2-5
d_call: -
v_call: TRBV5-1
clone_size: -
cdr3_aa: CASSLSEETQYF
cdr3_nt: TGCGCCAGCAGCTTGTCGGAGGAGACCCAGTACTTC

j_call: TRBJ2-2
d_call: -
v_call: TRBV19
clone_size: -
cdr3_aa: CASSMVQTGGELFF
cdr3_nt: TGTGCCAGTAGTATGGTTCAGACGGGAGGGGAGCTGTTTTTT

j_call: TRBJ1-1
d_call: -
v_call: TRBV10-1
clone_size: -
cdr3_aa: CASSEGASTEAFF
cdr3_nt: TGCGCCAGCAGTGAGGGGGCGAGCACTGAAGCTTTCTTT

j_call: TRBJ2-5
d_call: TRBD1
v_call: TRBV10-1
clone_size: -
cdr3_aa: CASSESWTGQETQYF
cdr3_nt: TGCGCCAGCAGTGAGTCGTGGACAGGGCAAGAGACCCAGTACTTC

j_call: TRBJ2-3
d_call: -
v_call: TRBV12-5
clone_size: -
cdr3_aa: CASGKTGLRTDTQYF
cdr3_nt: TGTGCTAGTGGCAAAACAGGGTTGCGCACAGATACGCAGTATTTT

j_call: TRBJ2-4
d_call: -
v_call: TRBV4-1
clone_size: -
cdr3_aa: CASSQAHLRGYIQYF
cdr3_nt: TGCGCCAGCAGCCAAGCCCACCTCAGGGGTTACATTCAGTACTTC

j_call: TRBJ1-1
d_call: TRBD1
v_call: TRBV7-9
clone_size: -
cdr3_aa: CASSDWTGAGITEAFF
cdr3_nt: TGTGCCAGCAGCGACTGGACAGGGGCGGGGATCACTGAAGCTTTCTTT

j_call: TRBJ1-4
d_call: TRBD1
v_call: TRBV3-1/TRBV3-2
clone_size: once
cdr3_aa: CASSPGTGGSEKLFF
cdr3_nt: TGTGCCAGCAGCCCGGGGACAGGGGGTAGCGAAAAACTGTTTTTT

j_call: TRBJ2-1
d_call: TRBD1
v_call: TRBV13
clone_size: -
cdr3_aa: CASSLGGQGNNEQFF
cdr3_nt: TGTGCCAGCAGCCTTGGGGGACAGGGAAACAATGAGCAGTTCTTC

j_call: TRBJ2-7
d_call: -
v_call: TRBV11-2
clone_size: -
cdr3_aa: CASSLRDTGSYEQYF
cdr3_nt: TGTGCCAGCAGCTTACGAGACACCGGATCCTACGAGCAGTACTTC

j_call: TRBJ2-2
d_call: -
v_call: TRBV5-4
clone_size: -
cdr3_aa: CASSFGLQGAGELFF
cdr3_nt: TGTGCCAGCAGCTTTGGCCTACAAGGGGCCGGGGAGCTGTTTTTT

j_call: TRBJ2-7
d_call: TRBD1
v_call: TRBV12-3/TRBV12-4
clone_size: -
cdr3_aa: CASSIGQGFEQYF
cdr3_nt: TGTGCCAGCAGTATCGGACAGGGTTTCGAGCAGTACTTC

j_call: TRBJ2-1
d_call: TRBD2
v_call: TRBV7-9
clone_size: -
cdr3_aa: CASSLGLAGTDEQFF
cdr3_nt: TGTGCCAGCAGCTTGGGACTAGCGGGGACCGATGAGCAGTTCTTC

j_call: TRBJ1-2
d_call: -
v_call: TRBV6-1
clone_size: -
cdr3_aa: CASSEAHGYLANYGYTF
cdr3_nt: TGTGCCAGCAGTGAAGCGCACGGTTATCTAGCTAACTATGGCTACACCTTC

j_call: TRBJ1-1
d_call: -
v_call: TRBV12-3/TRBV12-4
clone_size: few
cdr3_aa: CASRPGNTEAFF
cdr3_nt: TGTGCCAGCCGGCCGGGAAACACTGAAGCTTTCTTT

j_call: TRBJ1-1
d_call: TRBD1
v_call: TRBV14
clone_size: -
cdr3_aa: CASSQDRTTGAFF
cdr3_nt: TGTGCCAGCAGCCAAGATCGGACGACAGGGGCTTTCTTT